The 21 T cell receptor beta chains in this list originate from one sample, sequenced in a study of tumor-infiltrating lymphocytes in primary liver carcinoma. The investigators made TCR beta cDNA from approximately 510 ng total RNA, using a constant-region primer. Generation of the TCR beta libraries relied on three nested multiplex PCR rounds using slightly modified ARM-PCR. TRBV1-TRBV30 forward primers paired with a C-beta reverse primer were used in the first two PCR rounds, which ran about 11 cycles each. In TCRdb, the multiplex PCR reads were re-called with MiXCR into one record per CDR3 protein. The profile shows 300,000 to 400,000 distinct CDR3 sequences, less than 75% of them singletons. The study extracted blood RNA from unsorted whole blood and also extracted germline DNA. The source material was peripheral blood. All receptors come from a man aged 35 to 55 with primary liver carcinoma and hepatitis B virus infection.

V is TRBV5-5 and J is TRBJ1-5; D is ambiguous. V was clipped by 0 bases and J by 11 bases, with 12 bases between them. CDR3 size: 13 residues. Germline CDR1 SGHKS, CDR2 YYEKEE (reference sequence). In DNA, the CDR3 is TGTGCCAGCAGCTTGGGTGTTTCCCAGTCCCAGCATTTT. Protein: CASSLGVSQSQHF.

Worth noting for this clonotype: This may be a read error, as it is one base from a much larger clone. V and J are TRBV5-4 and TRBJ1-2, with D unresolved. There are 14 residues in the CDR3. Germline CDR1 SGHNT, CDR2 YYREEE (reference sequence). CDR3 DNA sequence: TGTGCCAGCAGCCAAGTAGACCCCTCAGAGGGCTACATCTTC. The encoded protein is CASSQVDPSEGYIF.

The V gene is TRBV10-1, the J gene TRBJ2-7; 8 bases agree with TRBD2. J was trimmed by 5 bases and V by 3 bases; bases with no gene match: 6. In germline, CDR1 is WNHNN, CDR2 SYGVQD (reference sequence). The CDR3 consists of 14 residues. The CDR3 DNA follows: TGCGCCAGCAGTGACCAAGCGGGAGTACACGAGCAGTACTTC. Its protein product is CASSDQAGVHEQYF.

The J gene is TRBJ2-7, the V gene TRBV5-5, with 8 bases matching TRBD1. Germline values: CDR1 SGHKS, CDR2 YYEKEE (reference sequence). CDR3 length: 15 residues. V was pared by 6 bases and J by 2 bases, with 10 bases of the junction left unmatched. The CDR3 DNA is TGTGCCAGCAACCCAGGGGACAGGCTTCCCTACGAGCAGTACTTC. Protein sequence: CASNPGDRLPYEQYF.

A single count supports this clonotype. One junction end does not reproduce the germline sequence, and a read error may be involved. This chain uses TRBV11-2 with TRBJ1-2; D not certain. There are 10 residues in the CDR3. The V gene's germline CDR1 is SGHAT and CDR2 FQNNGV. CDR3 nucleotide sequence: TGTGGCAGCTTCCGAGGAGGCTACACCTTC. Encoded protein: CGSFRGGYTF.

This chain links TRBV28 with TRBJ2-1; D possibly corresponds to TRBD2 (6 bases). The CDR3 is 14 residues long. Germline loops: CDR1 MDHEN, CDR2 SYDVKM. V was pared by 6 bases and J by 6 bases, with 15 bases between. Here the CDR3 reads CASSSGLRFNEQFF. The CDR3 DNA sequence: TGTGCCAGCAGCTCGGGACTCCGATTCAATGAGCAGTTCTTC.

This clonotype showed up just a few times. Possible read error: a much larger clone is one base away. The rearrangement uses TRBV4-2 and TRBJ2-5; the match to TRBD2 covers 7 bases. This CDR3 is 15 amino acids long. Germline lookup yields CDR1 LGHNA and CDR2 YNFKEQ. CDR3 bases: TGTGCCAGCGGCCAAGACCGCGGGAGAGCGGAGACCCAGTACTTC. It translates to CASGQDRGRAETQYF.

The chain recombines TRBV15 with TRBJ2-5; no firm D call. CDR3 length: 13 residues. V lost 3 bases and J 2 bases, leaving 7 bases between the germline ends. CDR1 and CDR2 (germline): LNHNV, YYDKDF (reference sequence). This CDR3 reads CATSRPPQETQYF. The DNA of the CDR3 is TGTGCCACCAGCAGGCCTCCTCAAGAGACCCAGTACTTC.

Only one count was recorded for this clonotype. This chain uses TRBV21-1 with TRBJ2-2. TRBV21-1 is listed as a pseudogene. The CDR3 has 12 amino acids. CDR3 sequence (DNA): TGTGCCAGCAGCAAAGATGCCGGGGAGCTGTTTTTT. Encoded protein: CASSKDAGELFF.

For this clonotype: It may be a read error: a sequence one base away is much more abundant. This rearrangement joins TRBV5-1 to TRBJ2-2, with a weak D call TRBD2 (5 bases). The CDR3 runs 13 residues. The germline gives CDR1 SGHRS, CDR2 YFSETQ. CDR3 DNA: TGCGCCAGCAGCTTGGTTGGAGACGGGGAGCTGTTATTT. Translating it yields CASSLVGDGELLF.

This clonotype has only one observation. A single base separates this from a much larger clone, so it may be a read error. The rearrangement joins TRBV6-1 to TRBJ2-7, with D possibly matching TRBD2 (6 bases). CDR3 length equals 15 residues. Germline CDR1 and CDR2: MNHNS and SASEGT. The CDR3: CVSSALAFRSYEQYF. As DNA, the CDR3 is TGTGTCAGCAGCGCTCTAGCGTTCCGCTCCTACGAGCAGTACTTC.

This clonotype was detected ten times or more. The rearrangement uses TRBV11-2 and TRBJ1-1, with 12 bases identical to TRBD1. V lost 5 bases to trimming and J lost 7 bases; unmatched junction nucleotides: 5. This CDR3 spans 14 amino acids. CDR1 and CDR2 from the germline V gene are SGHAT and FQNNGV. The chain's CDR3 is CASSKGQGAGEAFF. The DNA of the CDR3 is TGTGCCAGCAGCAAGGGACAGGGGGCCGGTGAAGCTTTCTTT.

Concerning this clonotype itself: The junction shows a germline mismatch at one end, possibly a read error. The rearrangement links TRBV12-3 or TRBV12-4 to TRBJ2-1; D unclear. The CDR3 has 15 residues. The CDR3 DNA reads as TGTGCCAGCAGTTCATACCTGGGGTCTGCCAATGAGCAGTTATTC. This sequence encodes CASSSYLGSANEQLF.

About this clonotype itself: The conserved phenylalanine or tryptophan normally closing the CDR3 is absent here, so this likely arose from a read error. In DNA, the CDR3 is TGTGTCAGCAGCTTAGAGGCCGCAGATACGCAGTATTCT. This codes for CVSSLEAADTQYS. The rearrangement links TRBV11-2 to TRBJ2-3, with D hard to call. The CDR3 contains 13 residues. Germline CDR1 and CDR2: SGHAT and FQNNGV.

V gene TRBV29-1 combines with J gene TRBJ2-1, with D tentatively TRBD2 (6 bases). Germline CDR1 is SQVTM and CDR2 is ANQGSEA. The length of the CDR3 is 14 residues. V lost 6 bases, J lost 9 bases, and 21 bases lay in between. CDR3 bases: TGCAGCGTGGCGGGACTGGGGGGAAGGGTTGAGCAGTTCTTC. It codes for CSVAGLGGRVEQFF.

This clonotype was detected only once. The junction departs from germline at one end; a sequencing error may be responsible. The chain employs TRBV11-3 and TRBJ2-1; 14 nucleotides align to TRBD2. The CDR3 contains 17 residues. Germline CDR1 SGHNT, CDR2 YENEEA. The CDR3 reads CANSRGLAGEHLNEQFF. As DNA, the CDR3 is TGTGCCAACAGCCGGGGACTAGCGGGAGAGCATCTCAATGAGCAGTTCTTC.

The V call is TRBV7-9, the J call TRBJ2-5, with 8 bases lining up with TRBD1. The V gene end was trimmed by 4 bases and the J gene end by 5 bases; junction bases not matched to a gene: 3. CDR1 is SEHNR and CDR2 is FQNEAQ in the germline V gene (reference sequence). There are 13 residues in the CDR3. Here the CDR3 DNA reads TGTGCCAGCAGCTGGAGGGACAGGGAGACCCAGTACTTC. This gives the protein CASSWRDRETQYF.

J is TRBJ1-6 and V is TRBV7-2; D might be TRBD1 (5 bases). CDR1 is SGHTA, CDR2 FQGNSA, per germline. With 5 bases removed from V and 13 bases from J, the gap between germline ends came to 21 bases. The CDR3 extends over 15 amino acids. CDR3 nucleotides: TGTGCCAGCAGCCCATGGGGGGACCGCCGCTTCCCCCTCCACTTT. Protein: CASSPWGDRRFPLHF.

The V and J genes are TRBV11-1 and TRBJ2-2; a weak D match, TRBD1 (5 bases). Germline loops: CDR1 SGHAT, CDR2 FQDESV (reference sequence). V dropped 5 bases and J dropped 7 bases, with 11 bases sitting between them. The CDR3 length is 13 residues. Here the CDR3 DNA reads TGTGCCAGCAGCCTTGACCAGGGCGGGGAGCTGTTTTTT. The encoded protein is CASSLDQGGELFF. Supplemented by reference TRBV11-1 and TRBJ2-2, the full variable domain reads EAEVAQSPRYKITEKSQAVAFWCDPISGHATLYWYRQILGQGPELLVQFQDESVVDDSQLPKDRFSAERLKGVDSTLKIQPAELGDSAMYLCASSLDQGGELFFGEGSRLTVL.

J is TRBJ2-7 and V is TRBV11-2, with 11 bases that match TRBD1. The junction had 9 bases not matched to a gene; V was cut back by 1 base and J by 7 bases. Germline loops: CDR1 SGHAT, CDR2 FQNNGV. CDR3 length: 16 amino acids. This CDR3 reads CASSLGGQGASCEQYF. The CDR3 DNA reads TGTGCCAGCAGCTTAGGAGGACAGGGGGCTTCCTGTGAGCAGTACTTC.

Comments on this clonotype: A read error may account for a junction end that differs from germline. The chain employs TRBV11-1 and TRBJ2-5; 11 bases match TRBD2. CDR3 length: 15 residues. The germline gives CDR1 SGHAT, CDR2 FQDESV (reference sequence). The CDR3: CTSSLGTSGQETHYF. In nucleotides, the CDR3 is TGTACCAGCAGCTTAGGGACTAGCGGCCAAGAGACCCACTACTTC.